This TCR beta chain is from a study of blood T cell repertoires in COVID-19. This clone was seen once. Sequencing was performed with immunoSEQ multiplex PCR; in TCRdb, only in-frame clones are kept and a portion is missing. The sample has about 340,000 clones, 90% to 95% seen once; the top ten hold around 3.3%. The clonotype originates from a woman younger than 35 who had recovered from COVID-19. Specimen: peripheral blood.

CDR3 bases: TGTGCCAGCAGCCAGGGCGGAGGGGATACGCAGTATTTT. Its protein is CASSQGGGDTQYF. The V call is TRBV3-1 (or the pseudogene TRBV3-2), the J call TRBJ2-3; D possibly corresponds to TRBD2 (6 bases). CDR1 and CDR2 (germline): LGHDT, YNNKEL (reference sequence). The CDR3 covers 13 residues. The V and J ends lost 3 bases and 6 bases respectively, with 10 bases between them.